This passage covers 28 T cell receptor beta chains from one sample sequenced in a study of T-cell reconstitution after alpha-beta-depleted transplantation in children. Overall study findings and caveats: Newly produced T cells mostly provided counts and TCRbeta diversity after one year, as hyperexpanded clones declined.

Their specific antigens are unknown. Preparation of the TCRbeta library was carried out with unique molecular identifiers. TCRdb called the PCR reads again in MiXCR, with one record for every CDR3 protein. This table holds around 300,000 distinct CDR3 sequences, 6% to 10% found once. The sample here was peripheral blood, taken 360 days after TCRalphabeta/CD19-depleted stem cell transplant. The receptors originated from a female patient aged 2 to 10 who had a stem cell transplant for Fanconi anemia, so the T cells may come from the graft donor.

This clonotype occurred a few times. The CDR3 sequence is CASSLIARANTGELFF. DNA of the CDR3: TGTGCCAGCAGCTTAATCGCTAGGGCGAACACCGGGGAGCTGTTTTTT. The chain links TRBV7-3 to TRBJ2-2; D ambiguous. CDR3 length equals 16 residues. The germline V gene has CDR1 SGHTA and CDR2 FQGTGA. Deletions cut 1 base from V and 0 bases from J, with 9 bases between.

This clonotype was counted only a few times. The chain couples TRBV6-4 to TRBJ2-3, with TRBD2 identical over 9 bases. Germline V lookup: CDR1 MRHNA, CDR2 SNTAGT. V gave up 8 bases and J gave up 2 bases; unmatched junction bases: 5. This CDR3 is 14 amino acids long. CDR3 coding DNA: TGTGCCAGCTCGCGGGGGGGCTTCACAGATACGCAGTATTTT. It is translated as CASSRGGFTDTQYF.

This clonotype showed up many times. DNA of the CDR3: TGTGCCAGCAGTTACTCGGTTAACCGGAACACTGAAGCTTTCTTT. It is translated as CASSYSVNRNTEAFF. This chain uses TRBV6-2 or TRBV6-3 with TRBJ1-1; D is unresolved. Trimming pared 0 bases from V and 1 base from J, leaving 9 bases between. The CDR3 loop spans 15 amino acids. CDR1 is MNHEY and CDR2 is SVGEGT in the germline V gene.

This clonotype has ten or more counts. This sequence joins TRBV9 and TRBJ2-1, with TRBD2 identical over 9 bases. The CDR3 has 17 residues. Germline V gene sequence: CDR1 SGDLS, CDR2 YYNGEE. J was trimmed by 1 base and V by 4 bases; bases with no gene match: 9. The CDR3 region is CASSISWREGSYNEQFF. The CDR3 region has the DNA TGTGCCAGCAGCATCAGTTGGCGGGAGGGTTCCTACAATGAGCAGTTCTTC.

This clonotype was counted at least ten times. The chain couples TRBV4-1 to TRBJ2-1; D might be TRBD2 (5 bases). V was cut by 0 bases and J by 5 bases, with 14 bases left in between. CDR1 is MGHRA, CDR2 YSYEKL, per germline. The CDR3 covers 16 residues. The CDR3 loop reads CASSQDGRRVHNEQFF. The CDR3 coding sequence is TGCGCCAGCAGCCAAGATGGTCGGCGGGTGCACAATGAGCAGTTCTTC.

This clonotype was observed many times. This chain connects TRBV12-3 or TRBV12-4 to TRBJ2-2; D unclear. The V end lost 2 bases, the J end lost 7 bases, and 11 bases lay between the germline ends. The CDR3 length is 14 residues. CDR3 nucleotide sequence: TGTGCCAGCAGTTTAAGGCGGTCAGACGGGGAGCTGTTTTTT. As protein: CASSLRRSDGELFF.

V and J are TRBV7-9 and TRBJ1-5, with D tentatively TRBD1 (6 bases). Germline CDR1 SEHNR, CDR2 FQNEAQ (reference sequence). The CDR3 spans 14 residues. V was shortened by 3 bases and J by 7 bases, with 13 bases between the two germline ends. CDR3 coding DNA: TGTGCCAGCAGCTTCGACAGGTCGGTCCAGCCCCAGCATTTT. Translated: CASSFDRSVQPQHF.

This clonotype was detected only a few times. The chain joins TRBV5-1 to TRBJ2-7; 9 nucleotides match TRBD2. Germline loops: CDR1 SGHRS, CDR2 YFSETQ. Trimming took 3 bases from V and 0 from J; bases not matched to a gene: 4. The CDR3 consists of 15 residues. The CDR3 nucleotides read TGCGCCAGCAGCTCACTAGCGGGCACCTCCTACGAGCAGTACTTC. It yields the protein CASSSLAGTSYEQYF.

This clonotype was observed many times. The genes are TRBV20-1 and TRBJ2-1; D is unresolved. The CDR3 length is 14 residues. The V gene's germline CDR1 is DFQATT and CDR2 SNEGSKA (reference sequence). CDR3: CNVGRHSSYNEQFF. CDR3 nucleotide sequence: TGCAATGTGGGCCGCCACAGCTCCTACAATGAGCAGTTCTTC.

This clonotype came up a few times. The chain recombines TRBV6-5 with TRBJ2-4, with D perhaps given as TRBD1 or TRBD2 (5 bases each). V was clipped by 0 bases and J by 4 bases, with 10 bases between them. Germline CDR1 and CDR2: MNHEY and SVGAGI. The CDR3 has 15 amino acids. CDR3 in amino acids: CASSYSGTDKNIQYF. CDR3 sequence (DNA): TGTGCCAGCAGTTACTCTGGGACCGATAAAAACATTCAGTACTTC.

The CDR3 bases are TGCGCCAGCAGCAGGCAGGATTACTCCTACGAGCAGTACTTC. This codes for CASSRQDYSYEQYF. This sequence joins TRBV5-1 and TRBJ2-7; no clear D gene. This CDR3 region has 14 residues. The ends were cut back, 4 bases at V and 0 bases at J, with 11 bases in the middle. CDR1 is SGHRS, CDR2 YFSETQ, per germline.

This clonotype occurred many times. V usage is TRBV4-1 and J usage is TRBJ2-1; D ambiguous. Trimming left V 2 bases short and J 7 bases short, with 9 bases between. From germline, CDR1 is MGHRA and CDR2 YSYEKL. This CDR3 is 13 amino acids long. CDR3 residues: CASSQLLRNEQFF. CDR3 nucleotides: TGCGCCAGCAGCCAATTACTAAGGAATGAGCAGTTCTTC.

This clonotype was counted ten times or more. The chain employs TRBV5-1 and TRBJ2-7; TRBD2 might be the D (5 bases). The germline CDR1 and CDR2 sequences are SGHRS and YFSETQ. Between the trimmed V and J ends, which lost 6 bases and 4 bases, there was a span of 20 bases. This CDR3 spans 15 amino acids. The CDR3 is CASTDERLAGYEQYF. Written as DNA, the CDR3 is TGCGCCAGCACGGATGAGCGCCTAGCTGGGTACGAGCAGTACTTC.

This sequence joins TRBV28 and TRBJ2-5; TRBD1 aligns across 9 bases. Germline lookup yields CDR1 MDHEN and CDR2 SYDVKM. V was clipped by 2 bases and J by 7 bases; unmatched bases: 11. The CDR3 is 16 residues long. The CDR3 loop reads CASSLTTGGRLGTQYF. CDR3 bases: TGTGCCAGCAGTTTAACGACAGGGGGTCGCCTGGGGACCCAGTACTTC.

This clonotype was observed at least ten times. The chain recombines TRBV7-6 with TRBJ2-3; TRBD1 is a possible D gene (5 bases). CDR1 is SGHVS and CDR2 is FNYEAQ in the germline V gene. The CDR3 consists of 17 residues. Trimming left V 3 bases short and J 0 bases short, with 16 bases between. CDR3 in DNA: TGTGCCAGCAGCTTGAGACCGGACAAATCTAGCACAGATACGCAGTATTTT. Translation gives CASSLRPDKSSTDTQYF.

This clonotype was seen only a few times. The chain is built from TRBV5-1 and TRBJ2-7, with 11 positions matching TRBD1. Germline V gene data show CDR1 as SGHRS and CDR2 as YFSETQ. The length of the CDR3 is 16 residues. V gave up 1 base and J gave up 6 bases; unmatched junction bases: 9. This chain's CDR3 is CASSLLGGTGGSEQYV. As DNA, the CDR3 is TGCGCCAGCAGCTTGCTGGGGGGGACAGGGGGTAGCGAGCAGTACGTC.

By proportion, this clonotype is medium-sized. The rearrangement joins TRBV20-1 to TRBJ2-7; 9 positions agree with TRBD2. The V segment lost 6 bases and the J segment 6 bases; nucleotides outside the gene matches: 12. The germline gives CDR1 DFQATT, CDR2 SNEGSKA (reference sequence). The CDR3 has 14 residues. The CDR3, as DNA: TGCAGTGCCCGGGAGACCAGCGGGAGGACCGAGCAGTACTTC. It is translated as CSARETSGRTEQYF.

This clonotype appeared many times. V usage is TRBV15 and J usage is TRBJ1-2; possible D gene TRBD1, 5 bases. CDR1 and CDR2 (germline): LNHNV, YYDKDF (reference sequence). Trimming cost V 1 base and J 8 bases, with 8 bases left between them. The CDR3 has 12 amino acids. The CDR3 loop is CATSRVQGGYTF. The CDR3 nucleotides read TGTGCCACCAGCAGAGTGCAGGGAGGCTACACCTTC.

The chain combines TRBV6-2 or TRBV6-3 with TRBJ1-2; 10 positions agree with TRBD1. V was pared by 5 bases and J by 7 bases, with 4 bases of the junction left unmatched. The CDR3 spans 13 residues. The germline V gene encodes CDR1 MNHEY and CDR2 SVGEGT. The CDR3 DNA reads TGTGCCAGCAGTCGGACAGGGGGAAGTGGCTACACCTTC. Residues: CASSRTGGSGYTF.

A remark on this clonotype: A much bigger clone sits one base away, suggesting this may be a read error. The rearrangement joins TRBV13 to TRBJ2-4, with D perhaps given as TRBD1 or TRBD2 (5 bases each). This CDR3 has 14 amino acids. Per germline, CDR1 PRHDT and CDR2 FYEKMQ (reference sequence). The CDR3 bases are TGTGCCAGCGGCTTCGGGACAGCCAAAAACATTCAGTACTTC. Translation: CASGFGTAKNIQYF. Together with reference TRBV13 and TRBJ2-4, the CDR3 gives the full variable domain: AAGVIQSPRHLIKEKRETATLKCYPIPRHDTVYWYQQGPGQDPQFLISFYEKMQSDKGSIPDRFSAQQFSDYHSELNMSSLELGDSALYFCASGFGTAKNIQYFGAGTRLSVL.

This clonotype was observed at least ten times. The chain carries TRBV29-1 and TRBJ1-1; D not resolved. CDR1 is SQVTM and CDR2 is ANQGSEA in the germline V gene. Trimming took 4 bases from V and 6 from J, leaving 9 bases between them. The CDR3 contains 11 residues. The CDR3 coding sequence is TGCAGCGTTGTTTCGGGTTCTGAAGCTTTCTTT. It specifies CSVVSGSEAFF.

The chain joins TRBV13 to TRBJ2-2, with 10 bases matching TRBD2. Looked up from germline, CDR1 is PRHDT and CDR2 is FYEKMQ (reference sequence). The CDR3 totals 19 residues. Trimming removed 4 bases from V and 0 bases from J; junction bases left unmatched: 11. CDR3: CASSWSGGAPLPNTGELFF. CDR3 bases: TGTGCCAGCAGCTGGAGCGGGGGGGCCCCCTTGCCGAACACCGGGGAGCTGTTTTTT.

This clonotype was counted only a few times. The V and J genes are TRBV5-6 and TRBJ2-7; D is unclear. The CDR3 totals 12 residues. Germline CDR1 is SGHDT and CDR2 is YYEEEE. The V end was cut by 4 bases, the J end by 6 bases, with 11 bases between. This CDR3 is CASSSPEFEQYF. The CDR3 DNA reads as TGTGCCAGCAGCAGTCCAGAGTTCGAGCAGTACTTC.

This chain connects TRBV6-6 to TRBJ2-1; D not resolved. This CDR3 has 13 residues. The germline V gene encodes CDR1 MNHNY and CDR2 SVGAGI (reference sequence). Trimming took 10 bases from V and 12 from J, leaving 22 bases between them. The CDR3 nucleotides are TGTGCCACCAGAAAATTAACTGATTTTGGGCAGTTCTTC. Translated: CATRKLTDFGQFF.

There are many counts of this clonotype. This sequence joins TRBV6-1 and TRBJ2-7, with D tentatively TRBD1 (6 bases). The CDR3 sequence is 15 residues long. With 4 bases removed from V and 4 bases from J, the gap between germline ends came to 17 bases. Germline values: CDR1 MNHNS, CDR2 SASEGT. The CDR3 sequence is CASSARSRDIYEQYF. The CDR3 DNA reads as TGTGCCAGCAGTGCCCGGAGCCGGGACATTTACGAGCAGTACTTC.

This clonotype was detected a few times. This rearrangement joins TRBV5-1 to TRBJ1-2; D is ambiguous. Germline assignment: CDR1 SGHRS and CDR2 YFSETQ. The CDR3 sequence is 13 residues long. V lost 1 base and J 8 bases, leaving 12 bases between the germline ends. The CDR3 protein is CASSLTEWGGYTF. Here the CDR3 DNA reads TGCGCCAGCAGCTTGACGGAGTGGGGAGGCTACACCTTC.

This clonotype appeared many times. The rearrangement joins TRBV28 to TRBJ2-1, with 11 bases fitting TRBD2. CDR3 size: 15 residues. With 6 bases clipped from V and 4 bases from J, the junction kept 5 bases outside the gene matches. Germline V gene lookup returns CDR1 MDHEN and CDR2 SYDVKM. The CDR3, as DNA: TGTGCCAGCAGAGCGGGACTAGCGGAATACAATGAGCAGTTCTTC. Translating gives CASRAGLAEYNEQFF.

This clonotype showed up many times. V and J are TRBV20-1 and TRBJ2-1; 15 bases are a match to TRBD2. V shed 6 bases, J shed 2 bases, and the junction held 11 bases outside the gene matches. CDR1 is DFQATT and CDR2 is SNEGSKA in the germline V gene (reference sequence). The CDR3 is 18 residues long. The CDR3 DNA reads as TGCAGTGCGCGGACTAGCGGGGGGGGCCCAGTCCCCTACAATGAGCAGTTCTTC. Encoded protein: CSARTSGGGPVPYNEQFF.